This entry lists 29 T cell receptor beta chains sequenced from one sample in a study of T cells in Graves' hyperthyroidism and ophthalmopathy. Using RNA transcripts as the source, TCR beta CDR3 regions were amplified. When the TCR CDR3 underwent first-round RT-PCR, the HTBI primer set was used. TCRdb re-derived calls from the multiplex PCR reads in MiXCR, one entry per CDR3 protein. This table holds 360,000 or so distinct CDR3 sequences, about 15% found once. Sequences were obtained from blood. These receptors were taken from a woman aged 55-70 years with Graves' ophthalmopathy.

This clonotype was counted at least ten times. The V call is TRBV5-1, the J call TRBJ2-1; 8 bases map to TRBD1. The junction had 7 bases not matched to a gene; V was cut back by 6 bases and J by 2 bases. This CDR3 is built from 15 residues. The germline V gene has CDR1 SGHRS and CDR2 YFSETQ. The CDR3: CASTTSQGAYNEQFF. The CDR3 DNA follows: TGCGCCAGCACAACTTCACAGGGGGCCTACAATGAGCAGTTCTTC.

This clonotype was seen many times. CDR3 sequence: CASSPRGSNQPQHF. In DNA, the CDR3 is TGTGCCAGCAGCCCACGGGGTTCCAATCAGCCCCAGCATTTT. The chain employs TRBV3-1 and TRBJ1-5; D ambiguous. V lost 4 bases and J 3 bases, leaving 10 bases between the germline ends. Germline CDR1 LGHDT, CDR2 YNNKEL (reference sequence). The CDR3 has 14 residues.

The chain has TRBV27 and TRBJ1-2; D remains unclear. This CDR3 region has 13 residues. Germline loops: CDR1 MNHEY, CDR2 SMNVEV (reference sequence). With 0 bases removed from V and 4 bases from J, the gap between germline ends came to 6 bases. CDR3 bases: TGTGCCAGCAGTTTATCGAATCTCTATGGCTACACCTTC. Amino acid sequence: CASSLSNLYGYTF.

The rearrangement links TRBV14 to TRBJ2-5; D tentatively fits TRBD1 or TRBD2 (6 bases each). The V end was cut by 2 bases, the J end by 6 bases, with 13 bases between. CDR3 length: 14 residues. Looked up from germline, CDR1 is SGHDN and CDR2 is FVKESK. The CDR3 nucleotides are TGTGCCAGCAGCCAACACGGGGGCCAGAAGACCCAGTACTTC. Protein: CASSQHGGQKTQYF.

This clonotype came up a few times. The V call is TRBV20-1, the J call TRBJ1-1; D not certain. V was trimmed by 0 bases and J by 6 bases, leaving 11 bases between them. CDR3 length equals 13 residues. Germline assignment: CDR1 DFQATT and CDR2 SNEGSKA (reference sequence). CDR3 sequence reads: CSAREEGIAEAFF. CDR3 nucleotides: TGCAGTGCTAGAGAAGAAGGGATAGCTGAAGCTTTCTTT.

A few counts support this clonotype. This chain uses TRBV5-1 with TRBJ1-4, with D maybe TRBD1 (5 bases). V shed 6 bases and J shed 5 bases, with 17 bases lying between them. Germline V CDR1 and CDR2: SGHRS, YFSETQ. CDR3 length: 15 amino acids. As DNA, the CDR3 is TGCGCCAGCACCCCCCTCGGGGGTCTCAATGAAAAACTGTTTTTT. Encoded protein: CASTPLGGLNEKLFF.

This clonotype was seen a handful of times. This chain links TRBV7-9 with TRBJ2-6; unclear D gene. CDR1 and CDR2 (germline): SEHNR, FQNEAQ (reference sequence). The CDR3 runs 17 residues. The V gene lost 2 bases and the J gene lost 0 bases, with 11 bases spanning the gap. The CDR3 is CASSLPTYTSGANVLTF. CDR3 nucleotides: TGTGCCAGCAGCTTACCGACCTATACCTCTGGGGCCAACGTCCTGACTTTC.

In its sample, this clonotype was seen many times. The genes are TRBV7-2 and TRBJ2-5; 11 nucleotides match TRBD2. Germline V CDR1 and CDR2: SGHTA, FQGNSA. CDR3 length equals 16 residues. Trimming cost V 3 bases and J 5 bases; bases outside gene matches: 8. The CDR3: CASSFNSGRVGETQYF. For the CDR3, the DNA is TGTGCCAGCAGCTTTAATAGCGGGAGGGTCGGGGAGACCCAGTACTTC.

This clonotype was seen many times. J is TRBJ2-3 and V is TRBV20-1, with unresolved D. V lost 4 bases and J 2 bases, leaving 13 bases between the germline ends. Germline lookup yields CDR1 DFQATT and CDR2 SNEGSKA (reference sequence). The CDR3 contains 14 residues. As DNA, the CDR3 is TGCAGTGCTATAAGGGTCACGTCCACAGATACGCAGTATTTT. It specifies CSAIRVTSTDTQYF.

This clonotype has a count of ten or more. The chain's CDR3 is CASSPVRGLRTDTQYF. CDR3 DNA sequence: TGTGCCAGCAGTCCCGTCAGGGGGCTCCGCACAGATACGCAGTATTTT. The J gene is TRBJ2-3, the V gene TRBV28; 8 nucleotides line up with TRBD1. The V and J ends lost 5 bases and 1 base, in that order; junction bases with no gene match: 8. The CDR3 extends over 16 amino acids. The germline V gene has CDR1 MDHEN and CDR2 SYDVKM.

The J gene is TRBJ1-2, the V gene TRBV12-3 or TRBV12-4, with TRBD1 as a possible D gene (5 bases). The CDR3 runs 13 residues. V lost 5 bases, J lost 4 bases, and 11 bases lay in between. CDR3 residues: CASSGTGSYGYTF. In nucleotides, the CDR3 is TGTGCCAGCAGTGGGACCGGCAGCTATGGCTACACCTTC.

This clonotype showed up many times. Here the CDR3 DNA reads TGTGCCAGCAGTAGAGACCAGGGAAGGGTAGAGACCCAGTACTTC. Residues: CASSRDQGRVETQYF. This chain joins TRBV28 and TRBJ2-5; possible D gene TRBD1, 5 bases. This CDR3 comprises 15 residues. The ends were cut back, 5 bases at V and 4 bases at J, with 17 bases in the middle. Germline V gene lookup returns CDR1 MDHEN and CDR2 SYDVKM.

This clonotype was recorded at least ten times. This chain joins TRBV7-6 and TRBJ2-1; 13 nucleotides agree with TRBD2. Per germline, CDR1 SGHVS and CDR2 FNYEAQ. The CDR3 has 17 residues. Losses at the gene ends were 1 base for V and 4 bases for J; bases not matched to a gene: 4. CDR3 bases: TGTGCCAGCAGCTTAGGCAGGACTAGCGGGAGTTACAATGAGCAGTTCTTC. Its translation is CASSLGRTSGSYNEQFF.

This clonotype has ten or more counts. The chain recombines TRBV28 with TRBJ2-5, with D possibly TRBD1 on 6 matching bases. The CDR3 is made up of 15 amino acids. Trimming removed 3 bases at V and 5 bases at J, with 16 bases between. From germline, CDR1 is MDHEN and CDR2 SYDVKM. The CDR3 protein is CASSFGGGLEETQYF. The CDR3 coding sequence is TGTGCCAGCAGTTTTGGGGGCGGGTTAGAGGAGACCCAGTACTTC.

This clonotype has at least ten counts. The rearrangement joins TRBV7-8 to TRBJ2-1, with TRBD2 matching over 10 bases. The CDR3 covers 14 residues. Germline trimming cut 5 bases from V and 15 bases from J; bases unmatched to any gene: 13. Germline V gene sequence: CDR1 SGHVS, CDR2 FQNEAQ. CDR3 loop: CASSPRTSGGGRFF. The CDR3 DNA is TGTGCCAGCAGCCCCCGGACTAGCGGTGGTGGTCGGTTCTTC.

CDR3 sequence: CASRRVQGASQPQHF. CDR3 sequence (DNA): TGTGCCAGCAGGCGGGTACAGGGGGCTAGTCAGCCCCAGCATTTT. The chain links TRBV6-2 or TRBV6-3 to TRBJ1-5; 9 bases are shared with TRBD1. The CDR3 length is 15 residues. Per germline, CDR1 MNHEY and CDR2 SVGEGT. V dropped 6 bases and J dropped 6; count of bases not matched to a gene: 9.

This clonotype was observed a handful of times. This chain connects TRBV28 to TRBJ2-3; 10 positions match TRBD2. The trim removed 4 bases at V and 4 bases at J, leaving 8 bases unmatched. The CDR3 is 16 amino acids. Germline V gene data show CDR1 as MDHEN and CDR2 as SYDVKM. Here the CDR3 reads CASSSPASGSPDTQYF. The CDR3 DNA reads TGTGCCAGCAGTTCACCTGCTAGCGGGAGCCCAGATACGCAGTATTTT. Variable domain in full (rest from reference TRBV28 and TRBJ2-3): DVKVTQSSRYLVKRTGEKVFLECVQDMDHENMFWYRQDPGLGLRLIYFSYDVKMKEKGDIPEGYSVSREKKERFSLILESASTNQTSMYLCASSSPASGSPDTQYFGPGTRLTVL.

This clonotype came up many times. This sequence joins TRBV12-3 or TRBV12-4 and TRBJ2-7; D gene uncertain. The V gene lost 4 bases and the J gene lost 0 bases, with 13 bases spanning the gap. CDR3 length: 15 residues. The CDR3 DNA reads as TGTGCCAGCAGTTCCCCAAGGACGAGCTCCTACGAGCAGTACTTC. Translated: CASSSPRTSSYEQYF.

This clonotype came up many times. This chain uses TRBV12-3 or TRBV12-4 with TRBJ1-5, with no clear D. This CDR3 comprises 13 residues. V shed 6 bases and J shed 6 bases, with 12 bases lying between them. CDR3 DNA: TGTGCCAGCAGCCCGGACTCAATTCAGCCCCAGCATTTT. Translation gives CASSPDSIQPQHF.

This clonotype was seen at least ten times. The chain uses TRBV2 and TRBJ2-2, with a weak D call TRBD2 (6 bases). The germline V gene encodes CDR1 SNHLY and CDR2 FYNNEI. The CDR3 is made up of 16 amino acids. V was pared by 2 bases and J by 7 bases, with 17 bases between. As DNA, the CDR3 is TGTGCCAGCAGTGAAACGGGACTTTTAGCGGTCGGGGAGCTGTTTTTT. Translated: CASSETGLLAVGELFF.

Details on this clonotype: A junction boundary mismatches the germline segment, possibly from a read error. J is TRBJ2-1 and V is TRBV11-1; D uncertain. There are 16 residues in the CDR3. Germline CDR1 and CDR2: SGHAT and FQDESV (reference sequence). The CDR3 here is CASSQGLASSYNEQFF. The CDR3 DNA follows: TGCGCCAGCAGCCAAGGGCTCGCTAGCTCCTACAATGAGCAGTTCTTC.

Only a few counts were recorded for this clonotype. This chain connects TRBV24-1 to TRBJ2-1; D tentatively fits TRBD1 or TRBD2 (5 bases each). Germline V gene sequence: CDR1 KGHDR, CDR2 SFDVKD. This CDR3 contains 14 residues. The V gene lost 9 bases and the J gene lost 1 base, with 12 bases spanning the gap. CDR3 in DNA: TGTGCCACCTCGGGGCCCCCGTCCTACAATGAGCAGTTCTTC. This sequence encodes CATSGPPSYNEQFF.

This clonotype was counted only a few times. The V gene is TRBV19, the J gene TRBJ1-5; TRBD1 is a possible D gene (5 bases). Germline V gives CDR1 LNHDA, CDR2 SQIVND (reference sequence). V dropped 5 bases and J dropped 1 base, with 18 bases sitting between them. This CDR3 spans 17 amino acids. The CDR3 protein is CASSSIPGTGSNQPQHF. DNA for the CDR3: TGTGCCAGTAGTTCCATACCCGGGACCGGCAGCAATCAGCCCCAGCATTTT. The full variable domain, with the rest looked up from reference TRBV19 and TRBJ1-5, is DGGITQSPKYLFRKEGQNVTLSCEQNLNHDAMYWYRQDPGQGLRLIYYSQIVNDFQKGDIAEGYSVSREKKESFPLTVTSAQKNPTAFYLCASSSIPGTGSNQPQHFGDGTRLSIL.

This clonotype was detected many times. V usage is TRBV3-1 and J usage is TRBJ2-7, with TRBD1 identical over 10 bases. Germline CDR1 is LGHDT and CDR2 is YNNKEL (reference sequence). Germline trimming cut 4 bases from V and 1 base from J; bases unmatched to any gene: 7. This CDR3 is built from 16 residues. CDR3 amino acids: CASSPPWGQGSYEQYF. The CDR3 coding sequence is TGTGCCAGCAGCCCCCCTTGGGGACAGGGGTCCTACGAGCAGTACTTC.

This clonotype was seen many times. The J gene is TRBJ2-7, the V gene TRBV4-1, with 12 positions matching TRBD2. The V and J ends lost 4 bases and 4 bases, in that order; junction bases with no gene match: 5. Per the germline V gene, CDR1 is MGHRA and CDR2 is YSYEKL. CDR3 length: 15 residues. CDR3 coding DNA: TGCGCCAGCAGCCCTGGACTAGCGGGAAATTACGAGCAGTACTTC. This translates into CASSPGLAGNYEQYF.

This clonotype was counted only a few times. The rearrangement links TRBV29-1 to TRBJ2-1; 9 nucleotides align to TRBD2. This CDR3 region has 14 residues. The germline gives CDR1 SQVTM, CDR2 ANQGSEA. The V and J ends lost 4 bases and 8 bases, in that order; junction bases with no gene match: 9. The CDR3 coding sequence is TGCAGCGTTGGGGGATCTTTAGCGGGGGATGAGCAGTTCTTC. Protein sequence: CSVGGSLAGDEQFF.

In its sample, this clonotype was seen many times. The V and J genes are TRBV29-1 and TRBJ2-1, with D possibly being TRBD1 (6 bases). The germline V gene encodes CDR1 SQVTM and CDR2 ANQGSEA. The V end lost 5 bases, the J end lost 10 bases, and 18 bases lay between the germline ends. The CDR3 is 13 residues long. The CDR3 coding sequence is TGCAGCGTTAGATACCAGGGGCAGGGGGAGCAGTTCTTC. Residues: CSVRYQGQGEQFF.

This clonotype was seen many times. This chain links TRBV2 with TRBJ1-5; D is perhaps TRBD1 (5 bases). The CDR3 has 14 residues. CDR1 and CDR2 (germline): SNHLY, FYNNEI. V was shortened by 7 bases and J by 2 bases, with 12 bases between the two germline ends. The chain's CDR3 is CASKPGNRNQPQHF. In DNA, the CDR3 is TGTGCCAGCAAACCAGGGAACCGCAATCAGCCCCAGCATTTT. Drawing the rest from reference TRBV2 and TRBJ1-5, the complete variable domain is EPEVTQTPSHQVTQMGQEVILRCVPISNHLYFYWYRQILGQKVEFLVSFYNNEISEKSEIFDDQFSVERPDGSNFTLKIRSTKLEDSAMYFCASKPGNRNQPQHFGDGTRLSIL.

This clonotype was observed at least ten times. This sequence joins TRBV6-1 and TRBJ1-5; D gene unclear. This CDR3 comprises 15 residues. The germline V gene encodes CDR1 MNHNS and CDR2 SASEGT. Trimming left V 6 bases short and J 5 bases short, with 17 bases between. For the CDR3, the DNA is TGTGCCAGCAGACTCGGGCGAGGTGTGGATCAGCCCCAGCATTTT. It translates to CASRLGRGVDQPQHF.